Listed below are T cell receptor beta chains from one sample, sequenced in a study of early T cells in non-severe SARS-CoV-2 infection. TCRdb re-called the 5' RACE reads through MiXCR, storing one row per CDR3 protein. The sample has some 64,000 distinct CDR3 sequences, 9% to 10% seen once. This specimen was whole blood, taken at baseline. These receptor sequences come from an adult who was a healthcare worker with PCR-confirmed SARS-CoV-2 infection or an uninfected control (not recorded which). Each CDR3 is given with its conserved first and last residue. D genes are given only for firm matches. Rows may omit the clone size; those that give it use once, few, many or a size class.

D gene,J gene,V gene,clone size,CDR3 DNA,CDR3 protein
TRBD2,TRBJ2-3,TRBV12-3/TRBV12-4,.,TGTGCCAGCAGTTTAGATCCTAGCGGGAGCGTGCCAGATACGCAGTATTTT,CASSLDPSGSVPDTQYF
.,TRBJ2-1,TRBV7-9,.,TGTGCCAGCAGCTTTCTCCGACGGATTGAGCAGTTCTTC,CASSFLRRIEQFF
.,TRBJ2-5,TRBV25-1,few,TGTGCCAGCAGTGTGAGAGGGGGGCAAGAGACCCAGTACTTC,CASSVRGGQETQYF
.,TRBJ2-2,TRBV9,few,TGTGCCAGCAGCGTAGAGGGAGCAAACACCGGGGAGCTGTTTTTT,CASSVEGANTGELFF
.,TRBJ2-1,TRBV29-1,few,TGCAGCGCCGCCGTTGTAGGGGCCCGAAGTAATTACTCCTACAATGAGCAGTTCTTC,CSAAVVGARSNYSYNEQFF
.,TRBJ2-3,TRBV7-3,many,TGTGCCAGCAGCTCCCAGGTCGGCACAGATACGCAGTATTTT,CASSSQVGTDTQYF
.,TRBJ1-4,TRBV2,.,TGTGCCAGCAGTGACTCATCACGGGATGAAAAACTGTTTTTT,CASSDSSRDEKLFF
TRBD1,TRBJ1-1,TRBV24-1,many,TGTGCCACCGGGACAGATAACACTGAAGCTTTCTTT,CATGTDNTEAFF
.,TRBJ2-7,TRBV29-1,many,TGCAGCGTTGAAGTTCGTAATAAAATGAGAACCTACGAGCAGTACTTC,CSVEVRNKMRTYEQYF
TRBD1,TRBJ2-7,TRBV19,many,TGTGCCAGTAGTATAAAACCGGGACAGCCCTACGAGCAGTACTTC,CASSIKPGQPYEQYF
.,TRBJ1-1,TRBV6-2/TRBV6-3,many,TGTGCCAGCAGTTACTTACCCGCAGGGGAAAACACTGAAGCTTTCTTT,CASSYLPAGENTEAFF
.,TRBJ1-2,TRBV6-5,.,TGTGCCAGCAAGTTACAGAGAGGCAACTATGGCTACACCTTC,CASKLQRGNYGYTF
.,TRBJ1-2,TRBV20-1,.,TGCAGTGCTAGAGTAAAGGGGCGGGACTATGGCTACACCTTC,CSARVKGRDYGYTF
.,TRBJ2-1,TRBV5-5,few,TGTGCCAGCAGCTTGAACATTTACAATGAGCAGTTCTTC,CASSLNIYNEQFF
.,TRBJ2-1,TRBV20-1,.,TGCAGTGCTAGCGGGACTCGTAATGAGCAGTTCTTC,CSASGTRNEQFF
TRBD2,TRBJ2-3,TRBV5-1,.,TGCGCCAGCAGCTTGTTCCCTAGCGGGAGCACAGATACGCAGTATTTT,CASSLFPSGSTDTQYF
.,TRBJ1-5,TRBV28,.,TGTGCCAGCAGCCGCGGACAGACGGGCGGTAGCAATCAGCCCCAGCATTTT,CASSRGQTGGSNQPQHF
.,TRBJ1-1,TRBV7-9,many,TGTGCCAGCAGACCCACGACAGAGAACACTGAAGCTTTCTTT,CASRPTTENTEAFF
.,TRBJ2-2,TRBV5-1,few,TGCGCCAGCAGCGCGGACTATCCCCTCGGGGAGCTGTTTTTT,CASSADYPLGELFF
TRBD1,TRBJ2-1,TRBV5-4,.,TGTGCCAGCAGCTCGGACAGGGACTTCTACAATGAGCAGTTCTTC,CASSSDRDFYNEQFF
.,TRBJ1-1,TRBV18,.,TGTGCCAGCTCACCACCTGCAGGAGCAATTGAAGGATCCGAAGCTTTCTTT,CASSPPAGAIEGSEAFF
.,TRBJ2-3,TRBV2,many,TGTGCCAGCAGGTACAACCGATTTAGCACAGATACGCAGTATTTT,CASRYNRFSTDTQYF
TRBD2,TRBJ2-1,TRBV20-1,many,TGCAGTGCCATGACTAGCGGGATAGGCAATGAGCAGTTCTTC,CSAMTSGIGNEQFF
.,TRBJ1-1,TRBV5-1,many,TGCGCCAGCAGTCACGCATACGCACTGGGGCAGGGGAACACTGAAGCTTTCTTT,CASSHAYALGQGNTEAFF
TRBD2,TRBJ2-2,TRBV6-2/TRBV6-3,few,TGTGCCAGCAGTCTGGGACTAGCGGGAGTGGACACCGGGGAGCTGTTTTTT,CASSLGLAGVDTGELFF
.,TRBJ2-4,TRBV21-1,few,TGTGCCAGCAGCAAAGCGCGGGCAGTAGCCAAAAACATTCAGTACTTC,CASSKARAVAKNIQYF
.,TRBJ2-1,TRBV7-9,few,TGTGCCAGCAGCTTAGCGTTATGGGGTGAGCAGTTCTTC,CASSLALWGEQFF
TRBD1,TRBJ1-2,TRBV29-1,few,TGCAGCGCCGGACAGGACTATGGCTACACCTTC,CSAGQDYGYTF
.,TRBJ2-2,TRBV7-2,many,TGTGCCAGCAGCTTAGGGGCGGGGTACACCGGGGAGCTGTTTTTT,CASSLGAGYTGELFF
.,TRBJ2-1,TRBV20-1,many,TGCAGTGTTGGACCGAGGGTGGATGGGCAGTTCTTC,CSVGPRVDGQFF
.,TRBJ2-3,TRBV4-1,.,TGCGCCAGCAGCCCGGGACCTAGCACAGATACGCAGTATTTT,CASSPGPSTDTQYF
.,TRBJ1-4,TRBV11-2,many,TGTGCCAGCAGCCCCGGACAGAATAATGAAAAACTGTTTTTT,CASSPGQNNEKLFF
.,TRBJ1-3,TRBV13,.,TGTGCCAGCAGCCGCCCACGGATTGGAAACACCATATATTTT,CASSRPRIGNTIYF
.,TRBJ1-5,TRBV15,.,TGTGCCACCAGCATGGGAAATAGCAATCAGCCCCAGCATTTT,CATSMGNSNQPQHF
.,TRBJ2-1,TRBV7-8,many,TGTGCCGGGGGGACCAGTAGCGATGAGCAGTTCTTC,CAGGTSSDEQFF
TRBD1,TRBJ1-2,TRBV7-2,.,TGTGCCAGCAGCTCGGGACAGAGTACTAACTATGGCTACACCTTC,CASSSGQSTNYGYTF
.,TRBJ2-1,TRBV20-1,many,TGCAGTGCTGATACCGGGACTGCGTTTGACAATGAGCAGTTCTTC,CSADTGTAFDNEQFF
TRBD1,TRBJ2-3,TRBV7-2,few,TGTGCCAGCAGCGGCGGGACAGGGGGTCGATATACGCAGTATTTT,CASSGGTGGRYTQYF
TRBD2,TRBJ2-3,TRBV7-3,few,TGTGCCAGCAGCTTAGGGGTCGCGGCGGGAGTTGATACGCAGTATTTT,CASSLGVAAGVDTQYF
TRBD1,TRBJ2-1,TRBV12-3/TRBV12-4,many,TGTGCCAGCCAAGGGGGCTACTACAATGAGCAGTTCTTC,CASQGGYYNEQFF
.,TRBJ1-2,TRBV28,few,TGTGCCAGCAGTTTCGGATTCGGACAGAACTATGGCTACACCTTC,CASSFGFGQNYGYTF
.,TRBJ1-2,TRBV12-3/TRBV12-4,.,TGTGCCAGCAGAGCAAATACTAACTATGGCTACACCTTC,CASRANTNYGYTF
.,TRBJ2-3,TRBV7-9,few,TGTGCCAGCAGCTTAGAGGTCACAGATACGCAGTATTTT,CASSLEVTDTQYF
TRBD2,TRBJ2-1,TRBV6-4,many,TGTGCCAGCAGTGATCCGGGACTAGGCGTCGATGAGCAGTTCTTC,CASSDPGLGVDEQFF
TRBD2,TRBJ2-5,TRBV7-2,few,TGTGCCAGCAGCCCTCTAGCGGGAGGCATGATAGAGACCCAGTACTTC,CASSPLAGGMIETQYF
.,TRBJ1-1,TRBV7-9,.,TGTGCCAGCAGCTCAGCAGGGCGCACTGAAGCTTTCTTT,CASSSAGRTEAFF
TRBD1,TRBJ2-7,TRBV27,.,TGTGCCAGCAGTTTGGGACAGGGACCTTTTGGGCAGTACTTC,CASSLGQGPFGQYF
.,TRBJ2-3,TRBV4-2,many,TGTGCCAGCAGCCAAGATTCCAGCGGCAAAGGGGATACGCAGTATTTT,CASSQDSSGKGDTQYF
.,TRBJ1-2,TRBV2,.,TGTGCCAGCAGTGAAAGGAGGCAGGCTCAGGATAACTATGGCTACACCTTC,CASSERRQAQDNYGYTF
.,TRBJ1-6,TRBV28,few,TGTGCCAGCAGTTTATGGGGGGATAATTCACCCCTCCACTTT,CASSLWGDNSPLHF
.,TRBJ2-7,TRBV28,many,TGTGCCAGTAGACTGGGCACCTACGAGCAGTACTTC,CASRLGTYEQYF
TRBD2,TRBJ2-1,TRBV5-1,many,TGCGCCAGCAGCACTGGCGGGACTAGCTTAGCGAATGAGCAGTTCTTC,CASSTGGTSLANEQFF
.,TRBJ2-3,TRBV6-5,.,TGTGCCAGCAGTTATACCTGGAGCACAGATACGCAGTATTTT,CASSYTWSTDTQYF